This T cell receptor beta chain was captured in a study of blood T cell repertoires in COVID-19. Looking at the study overall: The origin of the acute and convalescent COVID-19 samples was the United States, Italy and Spain. Nucleic acid was either cDNA or gDNA, and it came from T cells, B-cell-depleted T cells, or PBMCs.

The CDR3 extends over 16 amino acids. Germline V gives CDR1 LGHDT, CDR2 YNNKEL (reference sequence). The trim removed 4 bases at V and 4 bases at J, leaving 9 bases unmatched. As originally analysed: How many nucleated cells were present was estimated from reference gene primer amplification. Generated by immunoSEQ multiplex PCR, the TCRdb table keeps only in-frame clones and is missing some. That table is the source of V, J and clone size, and D and trimming were worked out from the DNA. This sample has 200,000 to 250,000 clones; roughly 88% occur once, and the top ten carry 2.2%. The sequenced material came from peripheral blood. The chain couples TRBV3-1 (or the pseudogene TRBV3-2) to TRBJ2-7, with 11 bases identical to TRBD1. The TCR sequence derives from a man aged 25 to 45 who had recovered from COVID-19. CDR3 sequence (DNA): TGTGCCAGCAGCCTTTCCGGGACAGGGGGTGGATACGAGCAGTACTTC. Translation gives CASSLSGTGGGYEQYF.